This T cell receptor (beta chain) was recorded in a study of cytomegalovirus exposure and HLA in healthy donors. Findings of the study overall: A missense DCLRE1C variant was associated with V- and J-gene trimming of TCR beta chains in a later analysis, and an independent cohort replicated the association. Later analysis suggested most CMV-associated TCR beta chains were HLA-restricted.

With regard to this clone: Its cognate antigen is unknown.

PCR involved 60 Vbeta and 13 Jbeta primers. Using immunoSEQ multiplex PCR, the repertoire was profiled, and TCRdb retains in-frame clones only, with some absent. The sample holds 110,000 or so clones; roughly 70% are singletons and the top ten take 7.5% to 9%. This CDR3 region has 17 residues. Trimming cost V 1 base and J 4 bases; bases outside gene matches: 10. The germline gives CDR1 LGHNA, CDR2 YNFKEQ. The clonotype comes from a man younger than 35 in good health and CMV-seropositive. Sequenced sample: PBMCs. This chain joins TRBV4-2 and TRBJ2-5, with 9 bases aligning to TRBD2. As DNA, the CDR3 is TGTGCCAGCAGCCAAGCTCTCGGTAGCGGGGGTTTAGAGACCCAGTACTTC. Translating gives CASSQALGSGGLETQYF.